The clone carrying this TCR beta chain appeared many times. Its antigen is unidentified. Uncontrolled infection, other autoimmune disease, pregnancy or lactation barred patients from enrollment. From RNA transcripts, TCR beta CDR3 regions were amplified. Primed by the HTBI set, a first-round RT-PCR was run on the TCR CDR3. In TCRdb, the multiplex PCR reads were re-called with MiXCR into one record per CDR3 protein. The sample has about 570,000 distinct CDR3 sequences; more than 45% are singletons. Germline CDR1 SNHLY, CDR2 FYNNEI. Trimming took off 8 bases at V and 8 bases at J, with 15 bases between the two ends. CDR3 length: 12 residues. This sample is drawn from a study of T cells in Graves' hyperthyroidism and ophthalmopathy. The study, taken as a whole, reports: Ophthalmopathy prediction by the model preceded onset by a median approximately six months. A model of 13 V-J features distinguished ophthalmopathy from stable hyperthyroidism.

Sequenced: peripheral blood or thyroid tissue (not recorded which). This chain uses TRBV2 with TRBJ1-2; D possibly corresponds to TRBD1 (5 bases). This sequence originates from an adult woman with Graves' disease, either hyperthyroidism or ophthalmopathy (not recorded which). Here the CDR3 DNA reads TGTGCCAGCGGGGGGAACCGACCCGGCTACACCTTC. Amino acid sequence: CASGGNRPGYTF.